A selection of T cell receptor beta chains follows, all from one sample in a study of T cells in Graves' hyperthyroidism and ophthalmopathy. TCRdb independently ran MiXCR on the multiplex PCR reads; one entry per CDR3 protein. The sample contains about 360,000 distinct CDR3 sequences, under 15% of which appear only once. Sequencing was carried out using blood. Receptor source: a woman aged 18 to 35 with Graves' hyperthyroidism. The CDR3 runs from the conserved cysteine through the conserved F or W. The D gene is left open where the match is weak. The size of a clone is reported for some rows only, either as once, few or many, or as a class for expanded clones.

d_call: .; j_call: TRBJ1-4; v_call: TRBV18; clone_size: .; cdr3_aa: CASSPRDGNEKLFF; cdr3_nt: TGTGCCAGCTCACCAAGAGACGGGAATGAAAAACTGTTTTTT
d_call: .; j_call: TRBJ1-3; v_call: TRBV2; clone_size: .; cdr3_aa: CASRTVGSGNTIYF; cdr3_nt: TGTGCCAGCAGAACAGTGGGCTCTGGAAACACCATATATTTT
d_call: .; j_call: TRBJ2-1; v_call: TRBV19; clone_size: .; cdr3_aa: CASGRPTGDEQFF; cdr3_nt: TGTGCCAGTGGCAGACCCACTGGAGATGAGCAGTTCTTC
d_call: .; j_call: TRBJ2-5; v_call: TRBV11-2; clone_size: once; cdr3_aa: CASSLYQEAQYF; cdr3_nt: TGTGCCAGCAGCCTATACCAAGAGGCCCAGTACTTC
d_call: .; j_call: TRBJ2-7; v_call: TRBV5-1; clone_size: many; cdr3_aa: CASSLSQGTAYEQYF; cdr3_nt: TGCGCCAGCAGTCTATCACAGGGCACCGCCTACGAGCAGTACTTC
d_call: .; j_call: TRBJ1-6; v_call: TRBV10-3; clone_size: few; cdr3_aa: CAISKGDGPLHF; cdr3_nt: TGTGCCATCTCAAAGGGGGACGGTCCCCTCCACTTT
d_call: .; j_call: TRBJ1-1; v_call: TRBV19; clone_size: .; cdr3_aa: CASSILKNTEAFF; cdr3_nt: TGTGCCAGTAGTATACTGAAGAACACTGAAGCTTTCTTT
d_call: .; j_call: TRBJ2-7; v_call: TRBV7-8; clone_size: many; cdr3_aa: CASSLAGLSSSYEQYF; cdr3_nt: TGTGCCAGCAGCTTAGCGGGACTCTCGAGCTCCTACGAGCAGTACTTC
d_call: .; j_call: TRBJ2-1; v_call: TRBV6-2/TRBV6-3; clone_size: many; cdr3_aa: CASSYAWGGSQQFF; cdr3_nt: TGTGCCAGCAGTTACGCCTGGGGTGGTAGTCAGCAGTTCTTC
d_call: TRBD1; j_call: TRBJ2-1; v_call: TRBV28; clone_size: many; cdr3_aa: CASQTGGALNEQFF; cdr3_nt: TGTGCCAGCCAAACAGGGGGCGCCCTCAATGAGCAGTTCTTC
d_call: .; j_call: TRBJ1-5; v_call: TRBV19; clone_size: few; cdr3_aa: CASSRGQFNQPQHF; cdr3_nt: TGTGCCAGTAGTAGAGGACAGTTCAATCAGCCCCAGCATTTT
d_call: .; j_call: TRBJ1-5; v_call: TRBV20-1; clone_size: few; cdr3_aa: CSARRGGFQPQHF; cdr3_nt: TGCAGTGCCCGGCGGGGTGGATTTCAGCCCCAGCATTTT
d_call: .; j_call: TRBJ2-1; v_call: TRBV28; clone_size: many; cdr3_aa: CASSTRDRGNYNEQFF; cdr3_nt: TGTGCCAGCAGTACCCGGGACCGCGGAAACTACAATGAGCAGTTCTTC
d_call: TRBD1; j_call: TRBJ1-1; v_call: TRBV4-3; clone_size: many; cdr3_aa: CASSQEEGAEAFF; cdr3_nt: TGCGCCAGCAGCCAGGAAGAGGGGGCAGAAGCTTTCTTT
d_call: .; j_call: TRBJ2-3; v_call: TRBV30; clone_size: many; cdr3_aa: CAWSVTPVSSTDTQYF; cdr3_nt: TGTGCCTGGAGTGTCACTCCGGTTTCTAGCACAGATACGCAGTATTTT
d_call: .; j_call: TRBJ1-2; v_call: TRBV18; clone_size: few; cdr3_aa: CASLNPSYYGYTF; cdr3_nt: TGTGCCAGCTTAAATCCCTCGTACTATGGCTACACCTTC
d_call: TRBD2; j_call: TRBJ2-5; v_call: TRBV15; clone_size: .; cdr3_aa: CATSRDELAGGMKTQYF; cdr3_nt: TGTGCCACCAGCAGAGATGAACTAGCGGGGGGTATGAAGACCCAGTACTTC
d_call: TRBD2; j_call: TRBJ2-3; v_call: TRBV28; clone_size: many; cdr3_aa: CASGISSGRDRDTQYF; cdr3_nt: TGTGCCAGCGGAATATCTAGCGGGAGGGATAGAGATACGCAGTATTTT
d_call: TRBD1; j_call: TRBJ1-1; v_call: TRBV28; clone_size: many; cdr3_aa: CASSPGGRPAFF; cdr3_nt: TGTGCCAGCAGTCCAGGGGGCCGGCCAGCTTTCTTT
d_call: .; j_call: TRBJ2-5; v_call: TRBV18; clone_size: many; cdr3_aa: CASSPEEETQYF; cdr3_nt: TGTGCCAGCTCACCAGAGGAAGAGACCCAGTACTTC
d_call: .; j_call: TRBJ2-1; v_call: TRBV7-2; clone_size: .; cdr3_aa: CAGGLVGEQFF; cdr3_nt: TGTGCCGGCGGCTTAGTAGGCGAGCAGTTCTTC
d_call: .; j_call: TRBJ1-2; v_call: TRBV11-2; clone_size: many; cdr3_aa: CASSLDVNSYGYTF; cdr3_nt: TGTGCCAGCAGCTTAGATGTGAATTCCTATGGCTACACCTTC
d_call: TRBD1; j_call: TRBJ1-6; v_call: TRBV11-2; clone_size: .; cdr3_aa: CASSSWVDRGGDNSPLHF; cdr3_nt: TGTGCCAGCAGCTCGTGGGTGGACAGGGGGGGTGATAATTCACCCCTCCACTTT
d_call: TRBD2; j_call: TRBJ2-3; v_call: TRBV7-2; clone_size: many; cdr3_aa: CASSPLGPGGLTDTQYF; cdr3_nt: TGTGCCAGCAGCCCGCTGGGGCCCGGGGGGTTAACAGATACGCAGTATTTT
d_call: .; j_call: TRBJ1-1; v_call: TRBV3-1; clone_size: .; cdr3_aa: CASSQGPSGTEAFF; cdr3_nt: TGTGCCAGCAGCCAAGGACCCTCGGGGACTGAAGCTTTCTTT
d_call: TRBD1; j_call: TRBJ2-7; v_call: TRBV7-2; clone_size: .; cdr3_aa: CASSHGQASYEQYF; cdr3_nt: TGTGCCAGCAGCCACGGACAGGCCTCCTACGAGCAGTACTTC
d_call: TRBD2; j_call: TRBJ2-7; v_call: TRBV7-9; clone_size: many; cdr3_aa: CASSPAGGAYEQYF; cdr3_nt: TGTGCCAGCAGTCCGGCGGGAGGCGCCTACGAGCAGTACTTC
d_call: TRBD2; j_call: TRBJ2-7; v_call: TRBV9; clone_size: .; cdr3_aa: CASSALAGGPYEQYF; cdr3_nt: TGTGCCAGCAGCGCCCTAGCGGGGGGCCCCTACGAGCAGTACTTC
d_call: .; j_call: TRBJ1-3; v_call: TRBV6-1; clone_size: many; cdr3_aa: CASSVLRPGQGFRGNTIYF; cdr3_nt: TGTGCCAGCAGTGTCCTCCGCCCGGGGCAGGGGTTTCGTGGAAACACCATATATTTT
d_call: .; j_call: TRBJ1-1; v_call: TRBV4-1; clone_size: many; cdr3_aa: CASSRPADTEAFF; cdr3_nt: TGCGCCAGCAGCCGACCCGCGGACACTGAAGCTTTCTTT
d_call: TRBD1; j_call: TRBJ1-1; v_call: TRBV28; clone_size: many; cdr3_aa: CASSTGQALGFF; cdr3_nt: TGTGCCAGCAGTACTGGACAGGCCTTAGGTTTCTTT
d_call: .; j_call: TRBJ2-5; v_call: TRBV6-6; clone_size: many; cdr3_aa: CASSYSLRTAQYF; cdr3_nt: TGTGCCAGCAGTTACTCGCTCAGGACGGCCCAGTACTTC
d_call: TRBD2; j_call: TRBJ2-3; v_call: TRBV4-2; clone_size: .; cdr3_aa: CASSRGASGSGDTQYF; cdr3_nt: TGTGCCAGCAGCCGGGGGGCTAGCGGGAGCGGTGATACGCAGTATTTT
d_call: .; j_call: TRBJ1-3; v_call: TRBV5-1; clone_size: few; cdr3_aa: CASSLEVSGNTIYF; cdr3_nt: TGCGCCAGCAGCTTGGAGGTCTCTGGAAACACCATATATTTT
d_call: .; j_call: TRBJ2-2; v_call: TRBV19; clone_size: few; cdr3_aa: CASSTPGSANTGELFF; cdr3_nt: TGTGCCAGTAGTACCCCGGGGTCCGCGAACACCGGGGAGCTGTTTTTT
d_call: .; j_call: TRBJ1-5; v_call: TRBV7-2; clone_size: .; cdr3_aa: CAGSSNREAQHF; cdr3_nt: TGTGCCGGCAGCTCCAACAGGGAGGCCCAGCATTTT
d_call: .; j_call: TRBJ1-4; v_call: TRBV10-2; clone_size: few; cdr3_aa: CASSEGPRNEKLFF; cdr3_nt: TGCGCCAGCAGTGAGGGTCCGAGAAATGAAAAACTGTTTTTT
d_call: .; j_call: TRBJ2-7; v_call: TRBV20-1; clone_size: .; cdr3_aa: CSASDFSGGGRSYEQYF; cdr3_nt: TGCAGTGCTAGCGACTTTAGCGGAGGGGGAAGGTCCTACGAGCAGTACTTC
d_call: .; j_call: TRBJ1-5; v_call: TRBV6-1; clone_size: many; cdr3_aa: CASSEPGGMPQHF; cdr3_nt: TGTGCCAGCAGCGAACCAGGTGGGATGCCCCAGCATTTT
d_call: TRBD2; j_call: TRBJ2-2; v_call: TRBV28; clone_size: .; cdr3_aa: CASSPGLVTDTGELFF; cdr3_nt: TGTGCCAGCAGCCCCGGACTAGTTACGGACACCGGGGAGCTGTTTTTT
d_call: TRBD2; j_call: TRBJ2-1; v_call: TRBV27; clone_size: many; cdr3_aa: CATRLAGRSSYNEQFF; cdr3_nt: TGTGCCACGAGACTAGCGGGGAGGAGCTCCTACAATGAGCAGTTCTTC
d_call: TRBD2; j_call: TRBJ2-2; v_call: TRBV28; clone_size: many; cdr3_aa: CASSPVAAGGGTGELFF; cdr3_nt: TGTGCCAGCAGTCCCGTCGCGGCGGGAGGAGGGACCGGGGAGCTGTTTTTT
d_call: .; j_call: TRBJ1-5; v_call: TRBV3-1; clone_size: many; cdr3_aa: CASSLNRGNQPQHF; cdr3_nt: TGTGCCAGCAGCCTAAACAGGGGCAATCAGCCCCAGCATTTT
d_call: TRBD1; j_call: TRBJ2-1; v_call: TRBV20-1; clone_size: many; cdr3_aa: CSASPGQGATEQFF; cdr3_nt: TGCAGTGCTAGTCCGGGACAGGGGGCGACTGAGCAGTTCTTC
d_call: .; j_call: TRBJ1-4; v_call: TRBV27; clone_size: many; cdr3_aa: CASSTWIGSTNEKLFF; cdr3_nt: TGTGCCAGCAGCACATGGATCGGGTCAACTAATGAAAAACTGTTTTTT
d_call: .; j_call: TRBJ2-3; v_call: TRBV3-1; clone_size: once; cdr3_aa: CASSHTGPTGTDTQYF; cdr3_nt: TGTGCCAGCAGCCATACCGGGCCAACAGGGACAGATACGCAGTATTTT
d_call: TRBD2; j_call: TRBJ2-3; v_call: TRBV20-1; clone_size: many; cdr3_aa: CSANLAGVDTQYF; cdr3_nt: TGCAGTGCTAATCTAGCGGGAGTTGATACGCAGTATTTT
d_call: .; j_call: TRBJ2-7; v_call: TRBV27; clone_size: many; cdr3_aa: CASSLASGVGYEQYF; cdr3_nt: TGTGCCAGCAGTTTAGCATCGGGAGTAGGCTACGAGCAGTACTTC
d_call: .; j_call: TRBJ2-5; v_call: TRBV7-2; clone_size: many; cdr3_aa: CASSPRVNFFQQETQYF; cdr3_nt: TGTGCCAGCAGCCCGCGTGTGAACTTTTTTCAGCAAGAGACCCAGTACTTC
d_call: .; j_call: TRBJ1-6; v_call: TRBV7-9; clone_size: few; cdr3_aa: CASSHVSLQGTGGSPLHF; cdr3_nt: TGTGCCAGCAGCCACGTCTCCCTACAGGGCACAGGAGGGTCACCCCTCCACTTT
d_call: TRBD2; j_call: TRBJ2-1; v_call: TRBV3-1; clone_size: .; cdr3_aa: CASSQSTLAGVHEQFF; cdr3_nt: TGTGCCAGCAGCCAATCGACACTAGCGGGAGTCCACGAGCAGTTCTTC
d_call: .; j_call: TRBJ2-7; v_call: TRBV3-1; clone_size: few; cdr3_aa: CASSHSDLGNEQYF; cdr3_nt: TGTGCCAGCAGCCACTCGGACCTGGGAAACGAGCAGTACTTC
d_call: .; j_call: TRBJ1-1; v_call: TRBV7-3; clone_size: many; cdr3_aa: CASSWTANTEAFF; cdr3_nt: TGTGCCAGCAGCTGGACGGCGAACACTGAAGCTTTCTTT
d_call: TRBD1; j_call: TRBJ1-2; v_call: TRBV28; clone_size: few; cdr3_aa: CASSLGAWTGPDGYTF; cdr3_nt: TGTGCCAGCAGTTTAGGGGCTTGGACAGGGCCCGATGGCTACACCTTC
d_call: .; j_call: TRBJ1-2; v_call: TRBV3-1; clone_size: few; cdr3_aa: CASSLSFGGRGYGYTF; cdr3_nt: TGTGCCAGCAGCCTATCCTTCGGGGGGCGAGGCTATGGCTACACCTTC
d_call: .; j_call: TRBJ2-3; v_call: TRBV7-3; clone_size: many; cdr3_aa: CASSTDSYGTDTQYF; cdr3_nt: TGTGCCAGCAGCACGGACAGCTACGGCACAGATACGCAGTATTTT
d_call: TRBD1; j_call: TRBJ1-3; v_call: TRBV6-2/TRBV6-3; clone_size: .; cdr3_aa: CASTPGQAMRNTIYF; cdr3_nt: TGTGCCAGCACCCCGGGACAGGCGATGAGAAACACCATATATTTT
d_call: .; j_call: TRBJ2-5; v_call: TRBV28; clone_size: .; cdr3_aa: CASSLAPGPQETQYF; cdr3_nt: TGTGCCAGCAGTTTAGCACCCGGACCTCAAGAGACCCAGTACTTC
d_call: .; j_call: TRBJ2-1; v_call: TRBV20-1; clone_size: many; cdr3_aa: CSASAPVAYNEQFF; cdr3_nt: TGCAGTGCTTCGGCCCCCGTCGCCTACAATGAGCAGTTCTTC
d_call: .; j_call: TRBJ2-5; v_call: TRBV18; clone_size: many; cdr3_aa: CASSPQQETQYF; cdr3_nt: TGTGCCAGCTCACCCCAGCAAGAGACCCAGTACTTC